This T cell receptor (beta chain) was captured by sequencing in a study of CXCR3-negative and CXCR3-positive naive CD8 T cells. Whole-study findings and limits: Against CXCR3-negative naive cells, CXCR3-positive naive cells showed more hydrophobic TRB CDR3s.

To note about this clonotype: The target antigen is unknown.

UMI-labeled TRB cDNA libraries were prepared by 5' RACE. TCRdb reprocessed the 5' RACE reads; each CDR3 protein has one entry and no DNA is given. With fewer than 90,000 distinct CDR3 sequences in the sample, the ten largest clones hold roughly 0.62%. Germline CDR1 reads SGHVS; CDR2 reads FQNEAQ. The CDR3 totals 15 residues. This receptor was identified in a human donor in good health. Some clones in this sample may be carry-over from other donors' samples. This rearrangement joins TRBV7-8 to TRBJ1-2; TCRdb's D call, TRBD1, is unchecked because there is no DNA. Sequencing used naive CXCR3+ CD8+ T cells from blood. Subset indicated: CD45RO-CCR7+CD27+CD95- naive CD8+ T cells expressing CXCR3 (TNR3+). This chain's CDR3 is CASSPSEQGDMGYTF. The full variable domain, completed using reference TRBV7-8 and TRBJ1-2, is GAGVSQSPRYKVAKRGQDVALRCDPISGHVSLFWYQQALGQGPEFLTYFQNEAQLDKSGLPSDRFFAERPEGSVSTLKIQRTQQEDSAVYLCASSPSEQGDMGYTFGSGTRLTVV.